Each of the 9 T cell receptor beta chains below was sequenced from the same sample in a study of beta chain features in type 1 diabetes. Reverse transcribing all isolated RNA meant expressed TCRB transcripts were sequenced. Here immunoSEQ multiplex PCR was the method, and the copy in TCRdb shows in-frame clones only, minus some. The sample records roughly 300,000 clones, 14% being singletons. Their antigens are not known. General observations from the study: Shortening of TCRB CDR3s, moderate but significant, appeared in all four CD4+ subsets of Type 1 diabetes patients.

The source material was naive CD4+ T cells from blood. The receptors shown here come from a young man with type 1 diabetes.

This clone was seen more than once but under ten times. The CDR3 protein is CASSWDRVGTEAFF. As DNA, the CDR3 is TGTGCCAGCAGTTGGGACAGGGTGGGCACTGAAGCTTTCTTT. This chain uses TRBV6-5 with TRBJ1-1, with TRBD1 matching over 9 bases. V dropped 4 bases and J dropped 4; count of bases not matched to a gene: 4. The germline V gene encodes CDR1 MNHEY and CDR2 SVGAGI. This CDR3 comprises 14 residues.

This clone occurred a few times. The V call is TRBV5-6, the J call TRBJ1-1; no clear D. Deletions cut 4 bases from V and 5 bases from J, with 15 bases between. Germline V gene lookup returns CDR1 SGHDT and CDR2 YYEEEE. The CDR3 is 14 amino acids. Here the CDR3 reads CASSGYSGRTEAFF. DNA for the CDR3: TGTGCCAGCAGCGGCTATTCCGGGAGGACTGAAGCTTTCTTT.

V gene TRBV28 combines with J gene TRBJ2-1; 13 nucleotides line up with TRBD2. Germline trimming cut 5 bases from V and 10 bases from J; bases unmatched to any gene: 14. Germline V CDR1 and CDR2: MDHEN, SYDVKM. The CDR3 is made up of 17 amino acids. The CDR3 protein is CASSPRLAGGLRQEQFF. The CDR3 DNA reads TGTGCCAGCAGTCCAAGACTAGCGGGAGGCCTAAGGCAGGAGCAGTTCTTC.

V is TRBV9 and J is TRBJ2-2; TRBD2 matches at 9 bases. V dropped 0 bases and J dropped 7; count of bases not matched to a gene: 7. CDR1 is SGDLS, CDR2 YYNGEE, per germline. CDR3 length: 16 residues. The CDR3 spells CASSVAKRGADGELFF. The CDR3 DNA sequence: TGTGCCAGCAGCGTAGCCAAGCGGGGGGCAGACGGGGAGCTGTTTTTT.

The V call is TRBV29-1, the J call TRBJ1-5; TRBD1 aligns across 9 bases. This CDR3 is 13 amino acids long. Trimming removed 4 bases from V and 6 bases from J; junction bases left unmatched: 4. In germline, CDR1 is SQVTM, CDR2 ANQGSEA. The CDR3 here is CSVVQGAGQPQHF. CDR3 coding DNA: TGCAGCGTTGTACAGGGGGCAGGTCAGCCCCAGCATTTT.

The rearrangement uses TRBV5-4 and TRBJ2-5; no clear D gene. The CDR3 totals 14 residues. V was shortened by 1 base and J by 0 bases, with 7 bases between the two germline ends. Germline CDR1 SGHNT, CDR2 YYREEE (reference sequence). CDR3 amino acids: CASSLPSNQETQYF. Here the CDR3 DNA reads TGTGCCAGCAGCTTGCCATCTAACCAAGAGACCCAGTACTTC.

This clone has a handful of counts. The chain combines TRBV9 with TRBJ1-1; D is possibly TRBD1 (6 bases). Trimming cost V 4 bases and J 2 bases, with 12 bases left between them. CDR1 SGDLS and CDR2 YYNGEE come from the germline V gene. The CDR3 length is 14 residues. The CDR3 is CASSNLQGNTEAFF. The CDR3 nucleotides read TGTGCCAGCAGCAACTTACAGGGAAACACTGAAGCTTTCTTT.

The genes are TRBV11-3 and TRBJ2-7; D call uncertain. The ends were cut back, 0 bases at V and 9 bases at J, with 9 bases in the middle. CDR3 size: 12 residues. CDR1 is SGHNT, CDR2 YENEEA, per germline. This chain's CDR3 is CASSLDARRQYF. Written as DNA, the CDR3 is TGTGCCAGCAGCTTAGACGCCAGAAGGCAGTACTTC.

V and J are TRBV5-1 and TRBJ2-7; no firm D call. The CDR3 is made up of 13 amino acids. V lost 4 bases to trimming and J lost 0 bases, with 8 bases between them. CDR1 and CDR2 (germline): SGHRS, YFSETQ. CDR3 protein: CASSLEYSYEQYF. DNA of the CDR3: TGCGCCAGCAGCCTGGAATACTCCTACGAGCAGTACTTC.